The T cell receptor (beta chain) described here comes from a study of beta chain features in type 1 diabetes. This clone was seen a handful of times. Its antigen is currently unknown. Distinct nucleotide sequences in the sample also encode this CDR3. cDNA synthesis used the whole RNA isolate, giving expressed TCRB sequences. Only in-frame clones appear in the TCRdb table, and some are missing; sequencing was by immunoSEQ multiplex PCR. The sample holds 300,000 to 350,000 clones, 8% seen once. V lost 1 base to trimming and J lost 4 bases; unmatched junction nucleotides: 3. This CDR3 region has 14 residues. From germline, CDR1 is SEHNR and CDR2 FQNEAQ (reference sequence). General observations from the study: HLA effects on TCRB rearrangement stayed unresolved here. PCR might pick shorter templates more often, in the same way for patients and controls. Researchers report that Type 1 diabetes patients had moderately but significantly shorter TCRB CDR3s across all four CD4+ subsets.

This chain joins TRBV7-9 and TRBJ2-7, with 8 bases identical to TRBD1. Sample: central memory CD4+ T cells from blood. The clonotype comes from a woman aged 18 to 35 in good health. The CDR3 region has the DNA TGTGCCAGCAGCTTAGGGGGACAGGCGTACGAGCAGTACTTC. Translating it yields CASSLGGQAYEQYF.